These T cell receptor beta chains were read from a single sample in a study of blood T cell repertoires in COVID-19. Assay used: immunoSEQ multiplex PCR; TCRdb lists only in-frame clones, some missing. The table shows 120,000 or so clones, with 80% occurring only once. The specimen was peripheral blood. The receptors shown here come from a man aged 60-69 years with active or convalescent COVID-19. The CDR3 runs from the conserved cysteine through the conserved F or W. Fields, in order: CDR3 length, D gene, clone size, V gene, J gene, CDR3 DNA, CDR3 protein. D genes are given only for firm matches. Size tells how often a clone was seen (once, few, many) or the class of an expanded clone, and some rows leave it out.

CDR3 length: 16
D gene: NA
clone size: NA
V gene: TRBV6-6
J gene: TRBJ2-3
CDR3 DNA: TGTGCCAGCAGTTCTTCTCCAGGGCCTAGCACAGATACGCAGTATTTT
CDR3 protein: CASSSSPGPSTDTQYF

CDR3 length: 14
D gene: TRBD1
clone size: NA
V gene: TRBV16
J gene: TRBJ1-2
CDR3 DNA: TGTGCCAGCAGCCTTAGACAGGGGAACTATGGCTACACCTTC
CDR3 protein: CASSLRQGNYGYTF

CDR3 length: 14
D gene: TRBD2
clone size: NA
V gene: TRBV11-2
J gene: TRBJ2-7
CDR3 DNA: TGTGCCAGCAGCTTTTTCGCGGGGGGCTACGAGCAGTACTTC
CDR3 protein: CASSFFAGGYEQYF

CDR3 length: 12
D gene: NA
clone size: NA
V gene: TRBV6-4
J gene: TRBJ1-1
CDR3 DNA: TGTGCCAGCAGGCACATGAACACTGAAGCTTTCTTT
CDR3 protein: CASRHMNTEAFF

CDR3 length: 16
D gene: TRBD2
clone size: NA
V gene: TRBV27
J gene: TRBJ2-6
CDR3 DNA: TGTGCCAGCAGTTTCGGGGGGTCCTCTGGGGCCAACGTCCTGACTTTC
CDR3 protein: CASSFGGSSGANVLTF

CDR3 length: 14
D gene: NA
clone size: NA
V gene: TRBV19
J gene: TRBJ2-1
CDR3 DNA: TGTGCCAGTAGTACATCAAACAGGGCGCAGCAGCAGTTCTTC
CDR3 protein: CASSTSNRAQQQFF

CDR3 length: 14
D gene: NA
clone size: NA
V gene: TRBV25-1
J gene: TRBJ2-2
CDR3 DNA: TGTGCCAGCAGTCCTCCCCGGGAAGGCGGGGAGCTGTTTTTT
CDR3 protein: CASSPPREGGELFF

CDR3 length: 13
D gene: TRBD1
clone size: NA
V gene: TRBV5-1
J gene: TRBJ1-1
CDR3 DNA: TGCGCCAGCAGCCTCGGGACAGGATTAGAAGCTTTCTTT
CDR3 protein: CASSLGTGLEAFF

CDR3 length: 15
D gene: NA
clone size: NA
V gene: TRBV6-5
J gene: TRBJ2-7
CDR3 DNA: TGTGCCAGCAGTAACACCCTCGTCAGGTCCTACGAGCAGTACTTC
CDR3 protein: CASSNTLVRSYEQYF

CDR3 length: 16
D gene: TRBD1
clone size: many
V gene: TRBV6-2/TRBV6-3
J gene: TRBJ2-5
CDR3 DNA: TGTGCCAGCAGTTACCCAGGACAGGGGGGAAGTGAGACCCAGTACTTC
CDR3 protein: CASSYPGQGGSETQYF

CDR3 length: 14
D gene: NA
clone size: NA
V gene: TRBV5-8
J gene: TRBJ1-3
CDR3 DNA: TGTGCCAGCAGCTTATTCCCGGGGTCGGGCACCATATATTTT
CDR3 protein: CASSLFPGSGTIYF

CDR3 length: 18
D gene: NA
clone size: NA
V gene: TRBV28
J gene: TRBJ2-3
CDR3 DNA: TGTGCCAGCAGCCTAACTGGACTCCGCCAAAGAGGTACAGATACGCAGTATTTT
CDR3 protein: CASSLTGLRQRGTDTQYF

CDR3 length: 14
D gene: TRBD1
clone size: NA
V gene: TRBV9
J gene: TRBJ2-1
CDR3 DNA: TGTGCCAGCAGCGTAGTAAGGACAGGGTATGAGCAGTTCTTC
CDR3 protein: CASSVVRTGYEQFF

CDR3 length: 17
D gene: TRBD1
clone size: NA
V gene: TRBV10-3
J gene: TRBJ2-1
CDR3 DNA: TGTGCCATCAGTGAGAGGGTAAAAGGGACAGGGGGCCATGAGCAGTTCTTC
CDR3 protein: CAISERVKGTGGHEQFF

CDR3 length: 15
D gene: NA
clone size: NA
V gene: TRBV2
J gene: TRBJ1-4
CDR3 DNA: TGTGCCAGCAGGTCCCGGGGTGCAACTAATGAAAAACTGTTTTTT
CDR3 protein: CASRSRGATNEKLFF

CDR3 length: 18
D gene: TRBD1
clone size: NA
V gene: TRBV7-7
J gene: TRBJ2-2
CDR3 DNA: TGTGCCAGCAGCTCCTACCTCACGGACAGGGGGCAAGCCGGGGAGCTGTTTTTT
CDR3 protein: CASSSYLTDRGQAGELFF

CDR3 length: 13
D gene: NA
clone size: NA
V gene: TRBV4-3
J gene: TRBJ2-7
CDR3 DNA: TGCGCCAGCAGCCAGGGTACTAGAAACGAGCAGTACTTC
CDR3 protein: CASSQGTRNEQYF

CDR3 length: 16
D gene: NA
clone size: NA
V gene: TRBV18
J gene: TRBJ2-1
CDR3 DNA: TGTGCCAGCTCACCACTAGCACCCAGCTCCTACAATGAGCAGTTCTTC
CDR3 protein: CASSPLAPSSYNEQFF

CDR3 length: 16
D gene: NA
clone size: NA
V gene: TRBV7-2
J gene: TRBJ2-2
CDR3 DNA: TGTGCCAGCAGCTTAGTCAGCGGGTGGGGCACCGGGGAGCTGTTTTTT
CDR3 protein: CASSLVSGWGTGELFF

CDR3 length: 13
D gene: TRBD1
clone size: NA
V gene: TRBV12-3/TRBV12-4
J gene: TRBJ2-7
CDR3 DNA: TGTGCCAGCAGAACAGGGGGGTCCTACGAGCAGTACTTC
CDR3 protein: CASRTGGSYEQYF

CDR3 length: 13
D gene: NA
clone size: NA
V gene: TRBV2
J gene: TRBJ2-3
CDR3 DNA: TGTGCCAGCAGTGAAGAGACGGGGGATACGCAGTATTTT
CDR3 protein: CASSEETGDTQYF

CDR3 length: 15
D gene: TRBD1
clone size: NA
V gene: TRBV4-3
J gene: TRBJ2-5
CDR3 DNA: TGCGCCAGCAGCCAAGAAGGACAGGGCCAAGAGACCCAGTACTTC
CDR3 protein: CASSQEGQGQETQYF